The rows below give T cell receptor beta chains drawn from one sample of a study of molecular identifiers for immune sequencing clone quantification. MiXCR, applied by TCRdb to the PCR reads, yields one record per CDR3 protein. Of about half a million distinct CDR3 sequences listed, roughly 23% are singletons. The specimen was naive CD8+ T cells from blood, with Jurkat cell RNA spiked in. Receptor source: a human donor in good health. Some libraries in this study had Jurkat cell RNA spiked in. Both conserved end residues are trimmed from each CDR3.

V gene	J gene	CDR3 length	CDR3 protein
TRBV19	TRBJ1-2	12	ASSRNSHPYGYT
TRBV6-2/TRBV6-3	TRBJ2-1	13	ASSTKRDLYNEQF
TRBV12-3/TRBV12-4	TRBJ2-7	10	ASSSGGDEQY
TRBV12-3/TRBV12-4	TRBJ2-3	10	ASRDDTDTQY
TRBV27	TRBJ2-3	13	ASSSHDLPLDTQY
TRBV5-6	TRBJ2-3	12	ASSLPRNTDTQY
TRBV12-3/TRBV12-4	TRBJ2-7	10	ASSFGGYEQY
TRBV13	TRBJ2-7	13	ASGLGPGTSFEQY
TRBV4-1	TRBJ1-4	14	ASSQAGAGTNEKLF
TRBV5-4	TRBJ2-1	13	ASSVGTSGYNEQF
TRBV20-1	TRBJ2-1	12	SADSGISYDEQF
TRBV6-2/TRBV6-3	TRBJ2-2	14	ASSYEDRSITGELF
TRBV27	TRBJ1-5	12	ASSPRVSDQPQH
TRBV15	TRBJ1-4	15	AIGSPYVTEDNEKLF
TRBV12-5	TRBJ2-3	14	ASGPMTGGQEDTQY
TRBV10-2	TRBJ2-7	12	ASSGQQLSYEQY
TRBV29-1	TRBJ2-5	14	GVEEWGGRIQETQY